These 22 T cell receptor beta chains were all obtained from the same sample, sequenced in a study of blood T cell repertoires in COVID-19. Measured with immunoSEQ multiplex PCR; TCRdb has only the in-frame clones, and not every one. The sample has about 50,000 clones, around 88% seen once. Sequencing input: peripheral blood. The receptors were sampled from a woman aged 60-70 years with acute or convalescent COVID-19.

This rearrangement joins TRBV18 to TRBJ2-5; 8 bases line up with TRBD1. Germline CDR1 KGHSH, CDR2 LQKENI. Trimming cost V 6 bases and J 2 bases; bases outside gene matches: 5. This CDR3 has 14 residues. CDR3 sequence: CASSLGQGQETQYF. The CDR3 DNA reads TGTGCCAGCTCTCTCGGACAGGGACAAGAGACCCAGTACTTC.

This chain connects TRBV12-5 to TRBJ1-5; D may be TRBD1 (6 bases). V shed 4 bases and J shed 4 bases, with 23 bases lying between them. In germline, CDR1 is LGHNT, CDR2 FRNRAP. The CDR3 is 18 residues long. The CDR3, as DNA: TGTGCTAGTGGTTCGCCCGACAGGAGAGTTCGTAGGAATCAGCCCCAGCATTTT. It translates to CASGSPDRRVRRNQPQHF.

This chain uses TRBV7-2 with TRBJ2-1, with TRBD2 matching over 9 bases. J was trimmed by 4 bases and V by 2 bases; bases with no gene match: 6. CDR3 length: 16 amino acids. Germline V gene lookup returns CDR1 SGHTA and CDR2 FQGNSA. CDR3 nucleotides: TGTGCCAGCAGCTTACAGGCAGCGGGGGGTTACAATGAGCAGTTCTTC. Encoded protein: CASSLQAAGGYNEQFF.

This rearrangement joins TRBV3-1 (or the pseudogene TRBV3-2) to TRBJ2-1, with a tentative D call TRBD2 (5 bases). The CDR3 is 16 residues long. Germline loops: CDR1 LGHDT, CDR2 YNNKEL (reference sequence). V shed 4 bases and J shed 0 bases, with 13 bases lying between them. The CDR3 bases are TGTGCCAGCAGCCCACGGACGGGGAGCTCCTACAATGAGCAGTTCTTC. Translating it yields CASSPRTGSSYNEQFF.

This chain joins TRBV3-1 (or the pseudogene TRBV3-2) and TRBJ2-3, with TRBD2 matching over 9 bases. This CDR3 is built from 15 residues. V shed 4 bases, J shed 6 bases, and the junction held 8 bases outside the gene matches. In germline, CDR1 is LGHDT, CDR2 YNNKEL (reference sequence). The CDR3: CASSPGTSNFDTQYF. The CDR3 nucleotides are TGTGCCAGCAGCCCAGGGACTAGCAATTTCGATACGCAGTATTTT.

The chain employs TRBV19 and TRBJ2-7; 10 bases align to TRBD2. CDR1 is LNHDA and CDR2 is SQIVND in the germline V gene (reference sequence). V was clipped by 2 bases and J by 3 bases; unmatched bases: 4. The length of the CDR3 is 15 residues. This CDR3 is CASSIRTSGNYEQYF. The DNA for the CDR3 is TGTGCCAGTAGTATAAGGACTAGCGGAAACTACGAGCAGTACTTC.

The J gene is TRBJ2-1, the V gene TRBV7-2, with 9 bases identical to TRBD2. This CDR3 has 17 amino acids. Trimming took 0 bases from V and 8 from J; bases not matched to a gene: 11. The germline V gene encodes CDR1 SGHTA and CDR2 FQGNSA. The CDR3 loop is CASSLAGGGAVFDEQFF. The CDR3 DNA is TGTGCCAGCAGCTTAGCTGGCGGGGGGGCCGTTTTCGATGAGCAGTTCTTC.

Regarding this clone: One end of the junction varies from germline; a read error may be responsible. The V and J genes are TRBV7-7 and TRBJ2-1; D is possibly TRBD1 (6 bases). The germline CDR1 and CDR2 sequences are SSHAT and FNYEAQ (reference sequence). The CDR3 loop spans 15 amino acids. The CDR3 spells CASSPGVGSGHEQFF. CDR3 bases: TGTGCTAGCAGCCCAGGGGTAGGGTCTGGCCATGAGCAGTTCTTC.

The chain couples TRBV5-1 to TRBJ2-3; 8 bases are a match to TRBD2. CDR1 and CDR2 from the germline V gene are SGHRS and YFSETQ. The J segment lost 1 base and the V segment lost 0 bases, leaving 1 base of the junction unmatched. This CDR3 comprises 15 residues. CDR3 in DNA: TGCGCCAGCAGCTTGGAACTAGCGGGCACAGATACGCAGTATTTT. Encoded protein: CASSLELAGTDTQYF. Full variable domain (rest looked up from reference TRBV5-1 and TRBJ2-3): KAGVTQTPRYLIKTRGQQVTLSCSPISGHRSVSWYQQTPGQGLQFLFEYFSETQRNKGNFPGRFSGRQFSNSRSEMNVSTLELGDSALYLCASSLELAGTDTQYFGPGTRLTVL.

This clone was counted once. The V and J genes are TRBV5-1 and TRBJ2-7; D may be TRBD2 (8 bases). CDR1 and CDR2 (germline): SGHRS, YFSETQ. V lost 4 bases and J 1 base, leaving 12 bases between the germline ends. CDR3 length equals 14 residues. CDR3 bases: TGCGCCAGCAGCCGGGAGGGACAGTCCTACGAGCAGTACTTC. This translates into CASSREGQSYEQYF.

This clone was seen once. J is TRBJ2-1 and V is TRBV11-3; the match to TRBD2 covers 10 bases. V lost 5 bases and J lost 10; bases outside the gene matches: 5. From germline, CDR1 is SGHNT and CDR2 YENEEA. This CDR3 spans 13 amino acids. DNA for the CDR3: TGTGCCAGCAGCCGTACTAGCGGGGAGGAGCAGTTCTTC. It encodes CASSRTSGEEQFF.

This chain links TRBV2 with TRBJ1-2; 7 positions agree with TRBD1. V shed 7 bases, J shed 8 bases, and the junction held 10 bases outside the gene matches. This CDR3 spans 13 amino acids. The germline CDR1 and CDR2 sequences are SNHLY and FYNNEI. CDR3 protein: CASTRQGRSGYTF. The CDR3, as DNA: TGTGCCAGCACTAGACAGGGTAGGAGCGGCTACACCTTC.

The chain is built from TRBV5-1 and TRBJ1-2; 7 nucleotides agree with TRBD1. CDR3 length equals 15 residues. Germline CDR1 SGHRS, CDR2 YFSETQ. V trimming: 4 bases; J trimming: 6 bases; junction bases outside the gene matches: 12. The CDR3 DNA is TGCGCCAGCAGCCATAGAACGAGGGGGCAGGATGGCTACACCTTC. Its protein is CASSHRTRGQDGYTF.

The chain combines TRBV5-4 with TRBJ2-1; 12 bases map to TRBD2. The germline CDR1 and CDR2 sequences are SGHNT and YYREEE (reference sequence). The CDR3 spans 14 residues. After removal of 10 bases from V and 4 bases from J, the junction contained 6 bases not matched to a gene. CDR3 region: CACQLAGGYNEQFF. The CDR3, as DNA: TGTGCCTGTCAACTAGCGGGGGGATACAATGAGCAGTTCTTC.

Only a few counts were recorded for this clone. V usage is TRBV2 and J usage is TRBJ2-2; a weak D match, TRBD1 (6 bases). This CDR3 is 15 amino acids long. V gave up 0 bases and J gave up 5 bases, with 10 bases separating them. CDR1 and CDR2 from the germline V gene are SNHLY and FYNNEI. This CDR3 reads CASSEAPTGTGELFF. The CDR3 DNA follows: TGTGCCAGCAGTGAAGCCCCCACAGGGACCGGGGAGCTGTTTTTT. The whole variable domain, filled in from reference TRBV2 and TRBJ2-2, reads EPEVTQTPSHQVTQMGQEVILRCVPISNHLYFYWYRQILGQKVEFLVSFYNNEISEKSEIFDDQFSVERPDGSNFTLKIRSTKLEDSAMYFCASSEAPTGTGELFFGEGSRLTVL.

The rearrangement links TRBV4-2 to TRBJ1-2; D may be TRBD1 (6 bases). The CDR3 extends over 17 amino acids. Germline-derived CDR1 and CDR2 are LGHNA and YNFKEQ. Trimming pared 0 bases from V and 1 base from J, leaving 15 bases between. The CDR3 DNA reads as TGTGCCAGCAGCCAAGACCCTGGACAGTCTCTTAACTATGGCTACACCTTC. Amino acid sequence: CASSQDPGQSLNYGYTF.

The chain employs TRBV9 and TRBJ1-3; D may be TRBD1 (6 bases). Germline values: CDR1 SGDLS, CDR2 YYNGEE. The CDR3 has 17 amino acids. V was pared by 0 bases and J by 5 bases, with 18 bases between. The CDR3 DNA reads TGTGCCAGCAGCGTAGGGTACCAGGGGAAAGTTAGAAACACCATATATTTT. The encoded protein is CASSVGYQGKVRNTIYF.

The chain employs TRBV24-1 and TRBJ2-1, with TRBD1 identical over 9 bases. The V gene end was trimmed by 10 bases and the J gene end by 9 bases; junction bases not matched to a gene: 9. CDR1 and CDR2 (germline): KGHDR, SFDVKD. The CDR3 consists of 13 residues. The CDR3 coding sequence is TGTGCCACGCGGGACAGGGCAGCAGGTGAGCAGTTCTTC. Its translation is CATRDRAAGEQFF.

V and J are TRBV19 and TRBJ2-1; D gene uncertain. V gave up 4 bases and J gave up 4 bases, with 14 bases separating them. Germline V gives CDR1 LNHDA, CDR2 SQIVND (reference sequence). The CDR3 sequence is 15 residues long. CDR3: CASSSPYFPYNEQFF. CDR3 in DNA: TGTGCCAGTAGTAGTCCTTACTTCCCTTACAATGAGCAGTTCTTC.

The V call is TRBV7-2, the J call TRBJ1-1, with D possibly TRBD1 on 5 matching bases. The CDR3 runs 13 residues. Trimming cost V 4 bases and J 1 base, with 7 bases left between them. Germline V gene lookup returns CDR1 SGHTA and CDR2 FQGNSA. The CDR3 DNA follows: TGTGCCAGCAGCTCCGGACAGAACACTGAAGCTTTCTTT. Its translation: CASSSGQNTEAFF. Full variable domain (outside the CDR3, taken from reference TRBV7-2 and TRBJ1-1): GAGVSQSPSNKVTEKGKDVELRCDPISGHTALYWYRQSLGQGLEFLIYFQGNSAPDKSGLPSDRFSAERTGGSVSTLTIQRTQQEDSAVYLCASSSGQNTEAFFGQGTRLTVV.

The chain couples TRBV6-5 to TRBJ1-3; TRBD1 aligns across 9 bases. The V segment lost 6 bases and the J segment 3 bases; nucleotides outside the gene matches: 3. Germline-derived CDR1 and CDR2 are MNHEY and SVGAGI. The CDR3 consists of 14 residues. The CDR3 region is CASSQGQGGNTIYF. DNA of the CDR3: TGTGCCAGCAGCCAGGGACAGGGTGGAAACACCATATATTTT.

The chain's CDR3 is CASSFSGMNTEAFF. As DNA, the CDR3 is TGTGCCAGCAGCTTCTCCGGGATGAACACTGAAGCTTTCTTT. The V and J genes are TRBV5-5 and TRBJ1-1; D uncertain. The V end lost 2 bases, the J end lost 0 bases, and 8 bases lay between the germline ends. CDR1 is SGHKS and CDR2 is YYEKEE in the germline V gene (reference sequence). The CDR3 extends over 14 amino acids.